The 9 T cell receptor beta chains listed next were all sequenced from one sample in a study of early T cells in non-severe SARS-CoV-2 infection. TCRdb passed the 5' RACE reads through MiXCR, listing each CDR3 protein once. Counted here are roughly 56,000 distinct CDR3 sequences, more than 9% occurring once; the ten biggest clones make up approximately 6.5%. Sequencing used whole blood. These receptors were obtained from an adult who was a healthcare worker with PCR-confirmed SARS-CoV-2 infection or an uninfected control (not recorded which).

The sample holds many counts of this clonotype. This chain joins TRBV20-1 and TRBJ2-2, with D unresolved. The germline V gene has CDR1 DFQATT and CDR2 SNEGSKA (reference sequence). There are 14 residues in the CDR3. V lost 5 bases and J 0 bases, leaving 10 bases between the germline ends. The DNA for the CDR3 is TGCAGTGCTGCGGACGGGTCGAACACCGGGGAGCTGTTTTTT. Its translation: CSAADGSNTGELFF.

This chain connects TRBV5-8 to TRBJ2-7, with D unresolved. The CDR3 is made up of 13 amino acids. Germline V CDR1 and CDR2: SGHTS, YDEGEE. V lost 6 bases and J lost 6, with 16 bases in between. Written as DNA, the CDR3 is TGTGCCAGCATACGACTCCCCCCTCTCGAGCAGTACTTC. Protein product: CASIRLPPLEQYF.

This clonotype showed up just a few times. V usage is TRBV5-1 and J usage is TRBJ2-5; D is undetermined. The CDR3 runs to 13 residues. From germline, CDR1 is SGHRS and CDR2 YFSETQ. Trimming took off 4 bases at V and 4 bases at J, with 11 bases between the two ends. As DNA, the CDR3 is TGCGCCAGCAGCGAAAGATGGGGAGAGACCCAGTACTTC. As protein: CASSERWGETQYF.

Details on this clonotype: This may arise from a read error, as a much more abundant clone is one base away. The missing conserved phenylalanine or tryptophan at the end of this CDR3 makes a read error likely. The chain carries TRBV28 and TRBJ2-5, with a tentative D call TRBD1 (5 bases). The CDR3 length is 12 residues. The V end lost 3 bases, the J end lost 8 bases, and 10 bases lay between the germline ends. Germline values: CDR1 MDHEN, CDR2 SYDVKM. The DNA of the CDR3 is TGTGCCAGCAGTTTTCCAGGGAATACCCAGTACTCC. Protein product: CASSFPGNTQYS.

In this sample, this clonotype turned up many times. The rearrangement links TRBV6-2 or TRBV6-3 to TRBJ1-6; TRBD1 matches 10 bases. V lost 5 bases and J lost 9; bases outside the gene matches: 7. The CDR3 is 15 amino acids. The germline gives CDR1 MNHEY, CDR2 SVGEGT. Written as DNA, the CDR3 is TGTGCCAGCAGTCGGGACAGGGGAAATCGTTCACCCCTCCACTTT. Its protein product is CASSRDRGNRSPLHF.

The J gene is TRBJ1-5, the V gene TRBV7-2; 8 nucleotides agree with TRBD1. CDR1 and CDR2 from the germline V gene are SGHTA and FQGNSA. The junction had 9 bases not matched to a gene; V was cut back by 5 bases and J by 0 bases. The CDR3 length is 17 residues. The CDR3 loop reads CASSHGTGYYSNQPQHF. In nucleotides, the CDR3 is TGTGCCAGCAGCCACGGGACAGGTTATTATAGCAATCAGCCCCAGCATTTT.

This clonotype was detected only a few times. The genes are TRBV25-1 and TRBJ1-1; no reliable D call. Germline V gene data show CDR1 as MGHDK and CDR2 as SYGVNS. The CDR3 totals 13 residues. V lost 6 bases and J 1 base, leaving 9 bases between the germline ends. The CDR3 here is CASRLTSNTEAFF. The CDR3 DNA reads as TGTGCCAGCAGACTAACTTCGAACACTGAAGCTTTCTTT.

This clonotype was counted a few times. The J gene is TRBJ2-1, the V gene TRBV29-1; D remains ambiguous. Per germline, CDR1 SQVTM and CDR2 ANQGSEA. This CDR3 contains 11 residues. The V and J ends lost 7 bases and 8 bases respectively, with 12 bases between them. The CDR3 DNA sequence: TGCAGCGCCCTCAATCTCCATGAGCAGTTCTTC. Translated: CSALNLHEQFF.

This clonotype was seen at least ten times. V is TRBV2 and J is TRBJ2-3, with D perhaps assigned TRBD1 or TRBD2 (5 bases each). The CDR3 contains 13 residues. Trimming took 6 bases from V and 4 from J, leaving 11 bases between them. The germline V gene has CDR1 SNHLY and CDR2 FYNNEI. CDR3 DNA: TGTGCCAGCAGGGCCGTGGGGGCAGATACGCAGTATTTT. Translated, it gives CASRAVGADTQYF.